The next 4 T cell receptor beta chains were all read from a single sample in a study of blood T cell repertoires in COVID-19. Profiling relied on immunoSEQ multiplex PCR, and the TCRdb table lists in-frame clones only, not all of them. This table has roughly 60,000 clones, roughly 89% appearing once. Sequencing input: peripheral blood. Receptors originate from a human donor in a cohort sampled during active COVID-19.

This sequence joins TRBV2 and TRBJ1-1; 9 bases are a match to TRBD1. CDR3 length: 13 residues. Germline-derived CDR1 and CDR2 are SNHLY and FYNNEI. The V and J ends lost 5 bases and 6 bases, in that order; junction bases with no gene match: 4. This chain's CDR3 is CASSQTGGAEAFF. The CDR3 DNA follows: TGTGCCAGCAGTCAGACAGGGGGGGCTGAAGCTTTCTTT.

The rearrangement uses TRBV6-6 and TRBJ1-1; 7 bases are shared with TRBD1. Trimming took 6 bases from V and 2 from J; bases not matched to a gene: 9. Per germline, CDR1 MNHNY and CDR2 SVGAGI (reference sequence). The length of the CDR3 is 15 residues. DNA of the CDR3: TGTGCCAGCAGGATTACAGGACAGGCAAACACTGAAGCTTTCTTT. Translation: CASRITGQANTEAFF.

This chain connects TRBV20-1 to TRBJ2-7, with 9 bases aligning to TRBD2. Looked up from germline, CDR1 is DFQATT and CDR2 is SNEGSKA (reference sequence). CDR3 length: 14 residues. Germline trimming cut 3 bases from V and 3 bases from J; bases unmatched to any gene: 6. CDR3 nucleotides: TGCAGTGCTAGTCGCGGGAGGGCCCGCTACGAGCAGTACTTC. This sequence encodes CSASRGRARYEQYF.

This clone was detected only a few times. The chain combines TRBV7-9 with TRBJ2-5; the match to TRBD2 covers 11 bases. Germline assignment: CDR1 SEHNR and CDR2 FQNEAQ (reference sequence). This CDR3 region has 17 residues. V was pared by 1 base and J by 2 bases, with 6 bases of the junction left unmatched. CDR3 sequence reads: CASSLGLAGTSQETQYF. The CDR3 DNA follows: TGTGCCAGCAGCTTAGGACTAGCGGGAACGAGTCAAGAGACCCAGTACTTC.